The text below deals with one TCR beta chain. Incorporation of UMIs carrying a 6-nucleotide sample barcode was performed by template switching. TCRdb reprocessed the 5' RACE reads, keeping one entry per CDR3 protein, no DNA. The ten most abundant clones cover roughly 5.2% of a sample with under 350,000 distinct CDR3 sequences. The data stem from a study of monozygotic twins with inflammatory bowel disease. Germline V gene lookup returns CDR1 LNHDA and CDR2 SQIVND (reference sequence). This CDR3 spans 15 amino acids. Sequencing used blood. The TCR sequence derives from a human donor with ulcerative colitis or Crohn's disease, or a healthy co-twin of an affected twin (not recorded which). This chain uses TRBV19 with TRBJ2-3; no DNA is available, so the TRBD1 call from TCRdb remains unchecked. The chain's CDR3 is CASSAQGTRTDTQYF. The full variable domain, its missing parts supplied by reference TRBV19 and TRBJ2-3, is DGGITQSPKYLFRKEGQNVTLSCEQNLNHDAMYWYRQDPGQGLRLIYYSQIVNDFQKGDIAEGYSVSREKKESFPLTVTSAQKNPTAFYLCASSAQGTRTDTQYFGPGTRLTVL.